Listed below are T cell receptor beta chains from one sample, sequenced in a study of regulatory T cells in long-lasting Graves disease. MiXCR, applied by TCRdb to the multiplex PCR reads, yields one record per CDR3 protein. The sample shows about 300,000 distinct CDR3 sequences, 18% of them seen only once. Sequences were derived from peripheral blood mononuclear cells (PBMCs), sampled at new diagnosis, from a patient treated with antithyroid drugs. The receptor source for this set is a female donor with Graves disease. CDR3s include the opening cysteine and the closing phenylalanine or tryptophan. The D gene is left open where the match is weak. Clone size is stated in some rows and not others, as once, few, many or a class when expanded.

d_gene: -
abundance: many
j_gene: TRBJ1-4
v_gene: TRBV27
CDR3nt: TGTGCCAGCAGTTTATTCCAGGGTCTGGAAAAACTGTTTTTT
CDR3aa: CASSLFQGLEKLFF

d_gene: TRBD1
abundance: many
j_gene: TRBJ2-7
v_gene: TRBV7-8
CDR3nt: TGTGCCAGCAGCGACCGGGACAGGCTCGGGGAGCAGTACTTC
CDR3aa: CASSDRDRLGEQYF

d_gene: -
abundance: few
j_gene: TRBJ2-2
v_gene: TRBV6-1
CDR3nt: TGTGCCAGCACCCTAAGCCGGTCCGGGGAGCTGTTTTTT
CDR3aa: CASTLSRSGELFF

d_gene: TRBD1
abundance: many
j_gene: TRBJ2-5
v_gene: TRBV24-1
CDR3nt: TGTGCCACCAGTGACGTTGACAGGGGCCTACCGGAGACCCAGTACTTC
CDR3aa: CATSDVDRGLPETQYF

d_gene: -
abundance: many
j_gene: TRBJ2-4
v_gene: TRBV12-3/TRBV12-4
CDR3nt: TGTGCCAGCAGTTTAGTTGGATCCCACGGAAACATTCAGTACTTC
CDR3aa: CASSLVGSHGNIQYF

d_gene: -
abundance: many
j_gene: TRBJ1-6
v_gene: TRBV7-9
CDR3nt: TGTGCCAGCAGCTTAGATGGGCAGATGAGAGCACCCCTCCACTTT
CDR3aa: CASSLDGQMRAPLHF

d_gene: TRBD2
abundance: -
j_gene: TRBJ2-3
v_gene: TRBV19
CDR3nt: TGTGCCAGTAGCAAGGCGGGAGGGCCTGGTACGCAGTATTTT
CDR3aa: CASSKAGGPGTQYF

d_gene: TRBD1
abundance: many
j_gene: TRBJ1-4
v_gene: TRBV10-3
CDR3nt: TGTGCCAGCAGGGGGGTTCTTAATGAAAAACTGTTTTTT
CDR3aa: CASRGVLNEKLFF

d_gene: TRBD1
abundance: -
j_gene: TRBJ1-1
v_gene: TRBV6-1
CDR3nt: TGTGCCAGCAGACGACAGGGCAGGGGAACTGAAGCTTTCTTT
CDR3aa: CASRRQGRGTEAFF

d_gene: -
abundance: many
j_gene: TRBJ2-7
v_gene: TRBV12-3/TRBV12-4
CDR3nt: TGTGCCAGCAGTGTTGAGCCGTTGTACGAGCAGTACTTC
CDR3aa: CASSVEPLYEQYF

d_gene: -
abundance: many
j_gene: TRBJ1-1
v_gene: TRBV20-1
CDR3nt: TGCAGTGCTACCTTGGTGCAGGGCACTGAAGCTTTCTTT
CDR3aa: CSATLVQGTEAFF

d_gene: TRBD2
abundance: many
j_gene: TRBJ2-3
v_gene: TRBV11-2
CDR3nt: TGTGCCAGCAGCTTTTGGGCTAGCGGGGACGCAGATACGCAGTATTTT
CDR3aa: CASSFWASGDADTQYF

d_gene: -
abundance: many
j_gene: TRBJ1-2
v_gene: TRBV9
CDR3nt: TGTGCCAGCAGCGTAGAACCAGGGGCGGGAGGCTACACCTTC
CDR3aa: CASSVEPGAGGYTF

d_gene: TRBD1
abundance: few
j_gene: TRBJ2-7
v_gene: TRBV18
CDR3nt: TGTGCCAGCTCACTTATGCCGGGACAGGGGGCCTACGAGCAGTACTTC
CDR3aa: CASSLMPGQGAYEQYF

d_gene: -
abundance: many
j_gene: TRBJ2-2
v_gene: TRBV5-1
CDR3nt: TGCGCCAGCAGCTTGGACTCTCGAGTTCAGGTCCCCGGGGAGCTGTTTTTT
CDR3aa: CASSLDSRVQVPGELFF

d_gene: -
abundance: many
j_gene: TRBJ2-3
v_gene: TRBV20-1
CDR3nt: TGCAGTGCTAGTGCCACTAGGGGGGATGGGGATACGCAGTATTTT
CDR3aa: CSASATRGDGDTQYF

d_gene: TRBD2
abundance: -
j_gene: TRBJ2-2
v_gene: TRBV6-5
CDR3nt: TGTGCCAGCAGTTACTCGAAAAGGGGCGGGAGGCAGGCCGGGGAGCTGTTTTTT
CDR3aa: CASSYSKRGGRQAGELFF

d_gene: TRBD1
abundance: -
j_gene: TRBJ2-7
v_gene: TRBV5-1
CDR3nt: TGCGCCAGCAGCTTAGGTATAGGGACAGACTACGAGCAGTACTTC
CDR3aa: CASSLGIGTDYEQYF

d_gene: -
abundance: many
j_gene: TRBJ2-7
v_gene: TRBV6-1
CDR3nt: TGTGCCAGCAGTGAAATCTTGAGCTCTTACGAGCAGTACTTC
CDR3aa: CASSEILSSYEQYF

d_gene: TRBD2
abundance: many
j_gene: TRBJ2-1
v_gene: TRBV11-2
CDR3nt: TGTGCCAGCAGCATATCAGAGCGGGAGCTATGGAATGAGCAGTTCTTC
CDR3aa: CASSISERELWNEQFF

d_gene: -
abundance: many
j_gene: TRBJ2-7
v_gene: TRBV12-3/TRBV12-4
CDR3nt: TGTGCCAGCAGTTTCGGGGCGGCCCACGAGCAGTACTTC
CDR3aa: CASSFGAAHEQYF

d_gene: TRBD2
abundance: many
j_gene: TRBJ2-1
v_gene: TRBV15
CDR3nt: TGTGCCACCACTCCCGGGGTGGTAGCGGGAGATCTCTACAATGAGCAGTTCTTC
CDR3aa: CATTPGVVAGDLYNEQFF

d_gene: TRBD2
abundance: -
j_gene: TRBJ2-1
v_gene: TRBV11-2
CDR3nt: TGTGCCAGCAGCTTAGTAGCTAGCGGGAGCTACAATGAGCAGTTCTTC
CDR3aa: CASSLVASGSYNEQFF

d_gene: TRBD2
abundance: many
j_gene: TRBJ2-1
v_gene: TRBV5-1
CDR3nt: TGCGCCAGCAGCCAGACTAGCGGGATAACCTACAATGAGCAGTTCTTC
CDR3aa: CASSQTSGITYNEQFF

d_gene: -
abundance: many
j_gene: TRBJ2-1
v_gene: TRBV12-3/TRBV12-4
CDR3nt: TGTGCCAGCGAACCGGGACCGGGGCTTGAGCAGTTCTTC
CDR3aa: CASEPGPGLEQFF

d_gene: -
abundance: many
j_gene: TRBJ2-7
v_gene: TRBV2
CDR3nt: TGTGCCAGCAGCCGGCAGGTCTACGAGCAGTACTTC
CDR3aa: CASSRQVYEQYF

d_gene: -
abundance: many
j_gene: TRBJ2-1
v_gene: TRBV7-9
CDR3nt: TGTGCCAGCAGCTTAGTCGGGAGCGTGAATGAGCAGTTCTTC
CDR3aa: CASSLVGSVNEQFF

d_gene: -
abundance: many
j_gene: TRBJ2-2
v_gene: TRBV19
CDR3nt: TGTGCCAGTAGTATCGGTCTGGAAAACACCGGGGAGCTGTTTTTT
CDR3aa: CASSIGLENTGELFF

d_gene: TRBD1
abundance: few
j_gene: TRBJ2-7
v_gene: TRBV25-1
CDR3nt: TGTGCCAGCACCGAGCGGGACAGGGGTTACGAGCAGTACTTC
CDR3aa: CASTERDRGYEQYF

d_gene: -
abundance: many
j_gene: TRBJ1-4
v_gene: TRBV12-3/TRBV12-4
CDR3nt: TGTGCCAGCAGTCCGGGACGGGATCCACTGTTTTTT
CDR3aa: CASSPGRDPLFF

d_gene: TRBD2
abundance: few
j_gene: TRBJ2-1
v_gene: TRBV9
CDR3nt: TGTGCCAGCAGCCCCCACCCGGGGACTAGCGGGAGACATGAGCAGTTCTTC
CDR3aa: CASSPHPGTSGRHEQFF

d_gene: -
abundance: many
j_gene: TRBJ1-3
v_gene: TRBV9
CDR3nt: TGTGCCAGCAGCGTCTTAGGACAGTTCTCTGGAAACACCATATATTTT
CDR3aa: CASSVLGQFSGNTIYF

d_gene: -
abundance: many
j_gene: TRBJ2-2
v_gene: TRBV12-3/TRBV12-4
CDR3nt: TGTGCCAGCAGTTTAGAGATAGGGAGGAGGAACACCGGGGAGCTGTTTTTT
CDR3aa: CASSLEIGRRNTGELFF

d_gene: -
abundance: many
j_gene: TRBJ2-4
v_gene: TRBV2
CDR3nt: TGTGCCAGCAGTGCCAGGAACCCTGCCAAAAACATTCAGTACTTC
CDR3aa: CASSARNPAKNIQYF

d_gene: -
abundance: many
j_gene: TRBJ2-3
v_gene: TRBV12-3/TRBV12-4
CDR3nt: TGTGCCAGCTTGGGGAAGGGTTGGTTTGATACGCAGTATTTT
CDR3aa: CASLGKGWFDTQYF

d_gene: TRBD2
abundance: -
j_gene: TRBJ2-1
v_gene: TRBV11-3
CDR3nt: TGTGCCAGTAGAGAAGGACTAGCGGACAATGAGCAGTTCTTC
CDR3aa: CASREGLADNEQFF

d_gene: TRBD1
abundance: -
j_gene: TRBJ1-2
v_gene: TRBV18
CDR3nt: TGTGCCAGCTCACCACCAACAGGGGGGCGATTTGGCTACACCTTC
CDR3aa: CASSPPTGGRFGYTF

d_gene: TRBD2
abundance: -
j_gene: TRBJ2-1
v_gene: TRBV20-1
CDR3nt: TGCAGTGCAAGGGGGGGACTAGCGGCAAACAATGAGCAGTTCTTC
CDR3aa: CSARGGLAANNEQFF

d_gene: -
abundance: -
j_gene: TRBJ1-5
v_gene: TRBV7-9
CDR3nt: TGTGCCAGCAGCTTCCACACGGGGGGCGATCAGCCCCAGCATTTT
CDR3aa: CASSFHTGGDQPQHF

d_gene: -
abundance: -
j_gene: TRBJ1-1
v_gene: TRBV5-6
CDR3nt: TGTGCCAGCAGCTTGTTCTCTGGGCACGGGAACACTGAAGCTTTCTTT
CDR3aa: CASSLFSGHGNTEAFF

d_gene: TRBD2
abundance: many
j_gene: TRBJ2-3
v_gene: TRBV20-1
CDR3nt: TGCAGTGCTACGGGACTAGCGGGAGTAGAGCGCGATACGCAGTATTTT
CDR3aa: CSATGLAGVERDTQYF

d_gene: TRBD2
abundance: many
j_gene: TRBJ2-1
v_gene: TRBV9
CDR3nt: TGTGCCAGCAGCCTACTAGCGGAGTACAATGAGCAGTTCTTC
CDR3aa: CASSLLAEYNEQFF

d_gene: TRBD2
abundance: many
j_gene: TRBJ2-7
v_gene: TRBV2
CDR3nt: TGTGCCAGCAGTCTGGGGCGGGGGAGCTCCTACGAGCAGTACTTC
CDR3aa: CASSLGRGSSYEQYF

d_gene: TRBD2
abundance: many
j_gene: TRBJ2-1
v_gene: TRBV19
CDR3nt: TGTGCCAGTAGTTTAGCGGGAGTAGGATACAATGAGCAGTTCTTC
CDR3aa: CASSLAGVGYNEQFF

d_gene: TRBD1
abundance: many
j_gene: TRBJ2-7
v_gene: TRBV5-1
CDR3nt: TGCGCCAGCAGCTTGGAACAGGGGGTCTTTGAGCAGTACTTC
CDR3aa: CASSLEQGVFEQYF

d_gene: -
abundance: -
j_gene: TRBJ2-3
v_gene: TRBV5-1
CDR3nt: TGTGCCAGCAGCCCCTATGGGGCAGGGATTCCCACAGATACGCAGTATTTT
CDR3aa: CASSPYGAGIPTDTQYF

d_gene: TRBD1
abundance: many
j_gene: TRBJ2-2
v_gene: TRBV28
CDR3nt: TGTGCCAGCAGTTTAGAGTGGGACAGGCAGACCGGGGAGCTGTTTTTT
CDR3aa: CASSLEWDRQTGELFF

d_gene: -
abundance: many
j_gene: TRBJ1-2
v_gene: TRBV28
CDR3nt: TGTGCCAGCAGTTTAATCGGGGAGTTGGTTGGCTACACCTTC
CDR3aa: CASSLIGELVGYTF

d_gene: -
abundance: many
j_gene: TRBJ2-3
v_gene: TRBV20-1
CDR3nt: TGCAGTGCGGATCGACTAGTTGGAGATACGCAGTATTTT
CDR3aa: CSADRLVGDTQYF

d_gene: -
abundance: -
j_gene: TRBJ2-2
v_gene: TRBV5-1
CDR3nt: TGCGCCAGCAGCTTGGCCTCGGTTCCCGACACCGGGGAGCTGTTTTTT
CDR3aa: CASSLASVPDTGELFF

d_gene: -
abundance: few
j_gene: TRBJ2-2
v_gene: TRBV5-1
CDR3nt: TGCGCCAGCACCCCCCCGGGGCTTCCAGGGACCGGGGAGCTGTTTTTT
CDR3aa: CASTPPGLPGTGELFF

d_gene: -
abundance: -
j_gene: TRBJ1-3
v_gene: TRBV18
CDR3nt: TGTGCCAGCTCTCCACTAGACAGCGACGGAAACACCATATATTTT
CDR3aa: CASSPLDSDGNTIYF

d_gene: -
abundance: -
j_gene: TRBJ2-3
v_gene: TRBV28
CDR3nt: TGTGCCAGCAGCAAACCCTTACTCACAGATACGCAGTATTTT
CDR3aa: CASSKPLLTDTQYF

d_gene: TRBD2
abundance: -
j_gene: TRBJ2-7
v_gene: TRBV12-3/TRBV12-4
CDR3nt: TGTGCCAGCAGTCCCCTGGGTAGCGGGAGGTACGAGCAGTACTTC
CDR3aa: CASSPLGSGRYEQYF

d_gene: -
abundance: once
j_gene: TRBJ2-7
v_gene: TRBV6-1
CDR3nt: TGTGCCAGCAGTGAGCAGGGGAACGAGCAGTACTTC
CDR3aa: CASSEQGNEQYF